What follows is one TCR beta chain and its context. This clone was picked up one time. This clone's antigen is unknown. Base quality data are lacking; no much larger clone is found one base away. The cohort consisted of hundreds of healthy bone marrow donors. At the time of sampling, every cohort member was nominally healthy, though immune exposures that went unrecorded were likely present. The donor tested CMV seronegative, placing the donor among the 350 or so seronegative members of the cohort. A peripheral blood sample was collected from each donor, and TCR beta sequencing was performed on peripheral blood mononuclear cells. Genomic DNA extraction from the blood cell samples was performed with the Qiagen DNeasy Blood Extraction Kit. From a lookup of the germline V gene (reference sequence), CDR1 and CDR2 are SGHKS and YYEKEE. V and J lose 4 bases and 0 bases, and a span of 11 bases separates them. The CDR3 numbers 16 residues from cysteine through phenylalanine. The read is trimmed to its CDR3 DNA, 48 bases read in frame from base 1.

This entry belongs to a study of cytomegalovirus exposure and HLA in healthy donors (dated by TCRdb to the late 2010s). Regarding the study in general: According to an earlier analysis of a few hundred of the donors, 150 million to 200 million T cells yielded some 120 million unique TCR beta sequences and around 300 Gb of sequence data. Among around 400 genotyped donors of the cohort, an average of roughly 230,000 unique TCR beta nucleotide sequences was sequenced per donor, of which about 20% were non-productive. Of the roughly 430 genotyped donors, approximately 83% fell in the genetic ancestry cluster associated with self-reported Caucasian donors. The number of donors typed differed by locus, with about 629-640 for A, B, C, DRB1 and DQB1, roughly 550 for DQA1, 600 to 610 for DPA1, and around 450 for DPB1. In a later genetic analysis, genome-wide SNP genotypes for about 55% of the roughly 700 donors were used, and that subset was treated as a discovery cohort. Using immunosequencing, the study profiled T cell repertoires from around 680 subjects and related those repertoires to cytomegalovirus serostatus. An earlier analysis of around 640 of the donors used high-throughput TCR beta sequencing to judge whether each TCR beta V gene segment behaved as functional or pseudogenic. In a later analysis, previously published TCR beta repertoires from about 640 donors were re-analyzed and high-resolution HLA genotyping was added so that TCR occurrence patterns could be studied. High-throughput TCR immunosequencing, statistical association of individual TCRs with disease status, and machine learning were combined to predict cytomegalovirus infection status. The later analysis used no new phenotypic data to find candidate immune exposures, relying instead on TCR beta sequences and their occurrence across donors. Both class I and class II loci were covered by HLA typing, at four-digit resolution. In addition to the first cohort of 666 subjects, a separate validation cohort of approximately 120 different subjects was used. An early release covering some 640 HLA-typed donors comprised approximately 300 gigabases of sequencing data and 65 million to 100 million unique TCR sequences. Donor age, sex, ethnicity and CMV serostatus were compiled together with the repertoire data. All discovery cohort repertoires had been generated on a single sequencing platform. Four or five DR-DQ haplotypes were handled as single units for association and clustering because linkage in the cohort was strong. The study aimed to test whether cataloging public T cell receptors could reveal signatures of past pathogen exposure. On the study overall, not on this receptor specifically: In a later genetic analysis, a missense DCLRE1C variant was associated with V-gene and J-gene trimming of TCR beta chains, and the association was replicated in an independent cohort. Several of the top co-occurrence clusters appeared to be linked to parvovirus B19, influenza, CMV and Epstein-Barr virus, according to a later analysis. Presence/absence analyses assumed roughly uniform sequencing depth across donors, an assumption that may not hold. Correlated functional status among segregating V segments might reflect linkage disequilibrium, but an unknown experimental factor could not be ruled out. The study gave a list of over 150 TCR beta chains associated with cytomegalovirus. Cytomegalovirus status was reported to be diagnosed by the classifier with high specificity and sensitivity in both the original and validation cohorts. A further reported finding was that TCR beta sequences accurately predicted the HLA-A and HLA-B alleles for most subjects in the first cohort. The sequencing pipeline was judged likely to have produced a cluster of highly shared sequence variants as a technical artifact. According to a later genetic analysis, donors in an Asian-associated ancestry cluster had fewer N-insertions in productive TCRs than the approximately 670-donor mean. In a later analysis, over 15,000 TCR beta sequences were associated with specific HLA alleles at a false discovery rate of 0.05. Some IMGT-functional V segments, including TRBV6-2 and TRBV6-3, could not be distinguished by the 87-base-pair reads and were therefore excluded. In a later analysis, HLA-associated TCR beta chains showed more clonal expansion and lower generation probabilities than non-associated chains that were equally common. Most TCR sequences were seen in very few donors, while some public TCRs were found in many individuals. A few of the identified cytomegalovirus-associated TCR beta chains were confirmed in vitro to be specific for cytomegalovirus antigens. Immune exposure information for the cohort was limited to CMV serostatus. Broadly in line with IMGT annotations, most TCR beta V segments showed up in productive rearrangements about 87% or about 30% of the time in an earlier analysis of several hundred of the donors. Strong co-occurrence of HLA alleles, especially DR and DQ, made assigning TCR associations to individual alleles difficult. The earlier analysis of 450 to 700 of the donors excluded approximately 17 rarely observed V segments, including chromosome 9 orphons, because counts were too low. The authors suggested that the approach could potentially be extended to other disease states and immunological phenotypes. Because some donors lacked HLA typing at each locus, the association tests relied only on the typed subset. According to a later analysis, TCR association rates differed among HLA loci, with DRB1 alleles showing the most associated TCRs and HLA-C alleles showing the fewest. Only TCR beta chains were sequenced in this cohort, and the absence of alpha or paired-chain data limited detectable features. Most CMV-associated TCR beta chains appeared to be HLA-restricted in a later analysis, and the HLA associations seemed to be driven largely by CMV exposure.

Libraries were constructed by the immunoSEQ multiplex PCR assay. For the multiplex PCR, a mixture combining 60 forward primers for TCR Vbeta segments and 13 reverse primers for TCR Jbeta segments was used. The CDR3 region of rearranged TCR beta genes was amplified from genomic DNA with a multiplex PCR assay. The amplified TCR beta libraries were sequenced on the Illumina HiSeq System as 87-base-pair reads. Per the source publication's procedure: In a later analysis, around 80 million unique TCR beta chains were counted across the roughly 670 repertoires, and around 11 million of these chains were shared by at least two donors. To remove PCR and sequencing errors, raw reads were error-corrected and collapsed into unique sequences using a nearest-neighbor algorithm that merged closely related sequences. V, D and J gene segments were assigned by aligning CDR3 sequences to IMGT reference sequences. For a sequence to be retained, a match of at least six nucleotides to both a V gene segment and a J gene segment was required. Rearrangements were called productive when the CDR3 lacked stop codons and stayed in frame with V and J; all others were non-productive. CDR3 was defined by IMGT convention, running from the second conserved V-encoded cysteine to the conserved J-encoded phenylalanine. The earlier analysis of 500 to 600 of the donors excluded sequences that lacked an unambiguous match to a single V gene segment. An earlier analysis of approximately 590 of the donors called V segments functional above 56.7% productive rearrangements and segregating when the between-donor standard deviation exceeded 5%. A statistical classification framework was built to diagnose cytomegalovirus status from the catalog of TCR beta chain sequences. V and J gene assignment, in a later analysis, came from comparing TCR nucleotide sequences with IMGT/GENE-DB human TR gene sequences. In a later analysis, CDR3 sequences and most-parsimonious VDJ recombination scenarios were assigned using the TCRdist pipeline. In a later analysis, every TCR beta chain was defined by the combination of its CDR3 amino acid sequence and its V-gene family, and reads without a unique V-gene family were dropped. To address suspected cross-contamination and a sequencing artifact, a later analysis removed 450 to 700 highly shared, low-generation-probability nucleotide sequences. In a later analysis, a clonal expansion index for each public chain was calculated from normalized within-repertoire ranks of inferred template counts. In a later analysis, generation probabilities were computed with a VDJ recombination model fitted to out-of-frame rearrangements, and the resulting probabilities were checked against IGoR. A later analysis scored TCR-TCR, TCR-HLA and TCR-CMV co-occurrence with hypergeometric tests, applying a repertoire-size bias correction to TCR pairs. In a later analysis, false discovery rates were estimated by permuting HLA or CMV assignments 20 times. In a later analysis, co-occurring TCRs were grouped using DBSCAN, with TCRdist sequence similarity added in when clustering inside HLA-allele-positive subsets. Repertoires with fewer than 30,000 or more than 120,000 public chains were left out of co-occurrence clustering, as were about 5 repertoires with anomalous nucleotide sharing. TCRdb limited this immuneACCESS table to in-frame rearrangements with V and J called. A share of clones is missing; checked studies link under half to unresolved V genes, and the rest is unexplained. V and J calls and clone size are as listed in that table; D and trimming were resolved from the DNA. In this sample the table shows approximately 220,000 clones, approximately 88% of which occur a single time. Together, the top ten hold 0.71% of the sample.

Specimen: PBMCs. The V and J genes are TRBV5-5 and TRBJ2-6; the D gene is perhaps TRBD1, from 5 matching bases. The sequence was obtained from a boy aged 2 to 10 in good health and CMV-seronegative. CDR3 protein: CASSPDTSSGANVLTF. The nucleotide sequence reads as follows: TGTGCCAGCAGCCCGGACACCTCCTCTGGGGCCAACGTCCTGACTTTC.